The 11 T cell receptor beta chains listed next were all sequenced from one sample in a study of T cells in localized non-small cell lung cancer. The data were produced by immunoSEQ multiplex PCR, yet TCRdb's version contains in-frame clones alone and is incomplete. This sample has 30,000 to 40,000 clones, with around 73% found just once. The material sequenced was peripheral blood, taken before any cancer treatment. Source of these receptors: a male donor aged 60 or older with stage II squamous cell lung carcinoma.

This chain joins TRBV30 and TRBJ1-1, with D tentatively TRBD1 (6 bases). Trimming removed 3 bases from V and 3 bases from J, with 14 bases in between. The CDR3 spans 14 residues. Germline lookup yields CDR1 GTSNPN and CDR2 SVGIG (reference sequence). The CDR3 loop is CAWRGTGRDTEAFF. CDR3 bases: TGTGCCTGGAGAGGTACAGGGAGGGACACTGAAGCTTTCTTT.

J is TRBJ2-1 and V is TRBV5-1; 11 bases match TRBD2. The V gene's germline CDR1 is SGHRS and CDR2 YFSETQ. The CDR3 is 16 residues long. Losses at the gene ends were 0 bases for V and 6 bases for J; bases not matched to a gene: 5. The CDR3 DNA reads TGCGCCAGCAGCTTGGGGTCGGGACTAGCGGCCAATGAGCAGTTCTTC. This translates into CASSLGSGLAANEQFF.

This sequence joins TRBV6-5 and TRBJ2-2, with unresolved D. Germline V gene sequence: CDR1 MNHEY, CDR2 SVGAGI. Deletions cut 2 bases from V and 4 bases from J, with 8 bases between. This CDR3 region has 14 residues. Here the CDR3 reads CASSYGYGTGELFF. The CDR3 region has the DNA TGTGCCAGCAGTTACGGGTACGGCACCGGGGAGCTGTTTTTT.

The chain carries TRBV6-1 and TRBJ1-1; 8 bases fit TRBD1. Trimming took 5 bases from V and 1 from J; bases not matched to a gene: 6. CDR3 length: 15 amino acids. Germline V gene data show CDR1 as MNHNS and CDR2 as SASEGT. The CDR3 protein is CASSLQGQGNTEAFF. The CDR3 nucleotides are TGTGCCAGCAGTTTACAAGGACAGGGGAACACTGAAGCTTTCTTT.

This clone is medium-sized by share. This chain links TRBV4-1 with TRBJ2-7; 9 nucleotides line up with TRBD1. This CDR3 spans 16 amino acids. Germline CDR1 and CDR2: MGHRA and YSYEKL. The V and J ends lost 4 bases and 3 bases, in that order; junction bases with no gene match: 10. The CDR3 coding sequence is TGCGCCAGCAGCCCAGGAAACCGGGACAGGGACTACGAGCAGTACTTC. Its translation is CASSPGNRDRDYEQYF.

A few counts support this clone. This chain joins TRBV4-1 and TRBJ1-6; no reliable D call. The CDR3 loop spans 14 amino acids. Trimming cost V 1 base and J 7 bases, with 8 bases left between them. CDR1 is MGHRA and CDR2 is YSYEKL in the germline V gene. CDR3 protein: CASSQGWTNSPLHF. The CDR3 bases are TGCGCCAGCAGCCAAGGGTGGACCAATTCACCCCTCCACTTT.

The gene calls are TRBV15 and TRBJ2-3; D might be TRBD1 or TRBD2, each matching 5 bases. Trimming pared 0 bases from V and 5 bases from J, leaving 12 bases between. CDR3 length: 15 amino acids. Germline V gene sequence: CDR1 LNHNV, CDR2 YYDKDF (reference sequence). CDR3 region: CATSREGEPRDTQYF. Written as DNA, the CDR3 is TGTGCCACCAGCAGAGAGGGGGAACCTAGAGATACGCAGTATTTT.

A few counts support this clone. The rearrangement uses TRBV7-9 and TRBJ2-1; 14 bases line up with TRBD2. From germline, CDR1 is SEHNR and CDR2 FQNEAQ (reference sequence). Losses at the gene ends were 4 bases for V and 7 bases for J; bases not matched to a gene: 9. The CDR3 is made up of 17 amino acids. The CDR3 reads CASSSGLAGEVINEQFF. CDR3 sequence (DNA): TGTGCCAGCAGCTCGGGACTAGCGGGAGAGGTGATTAATGAGCAGTTCTTC. The full variable domain, completed using reference TRBV7-9 and TRBJ2-1, is DTGVSQNPRHKITKRGQNVTFRCDPISEHNRLYWYRQTLGQGPEFLTYFQNEAQLEKSRLLSDRFSAERPKGSFSTLEIQRTEQGDSAMYLCASSSGLAGEVINEQFFGPGTRLTVL.

The V gene is TRBV7-2, the J gene TRBJ2-1; D gene unclear. The CDR3 consists of 13 residues. Germline CDR1 reads SGHTA; CDR2 reads FQGNSA. V lost 0 bases and J 8 bases, leaving 8 bases between the germline ends. CDR3 protein: CASSLARIDEQFF. CDR3 DNA: TGTGCCAGCAGCTTAGCGAGAATCGATGAGCAGTTCTTC.

The chain has TRBV7-8 and TRBJ2-2; 10 bases line up with TRBD1. This CDR3 is 15 amino acids long. CDR1 and CDR2 from the germline V gene are SGHVS and FQNEAQ. V was clipped by 4 bases and J by 6 bases; unmatched bases: 5. CDR3 sequence: CASSSRTGGAGELFF. CDR3 sequence (DNA): TGTGCCAGCAGCTCCCGGACAGGGGGTGCCGGGGAGCTGTTTTTT.

The chain links TRBV6-1 to TRBJ1-5; D uncertain. V was cut by 1 base and J by 3 bases, with 10 bases left in between. CDR1 is MNHNS, CDR2 SASEGT, per germline. The CDR3 loop spans 15 amino acids. The DNA for the CDR3 is TGTGCCAGCAGTGAAGGTTGGGTCTCCAATCAGCCCCAGCATTTT. This sequence encodes CASSEGWVSNQPQHF.